A selection of T cell receptor beta chains follows, all from one sample in a study of blood T cell repertoires in COVID-19. The protocol was immunoSEQ multiplex PCR, while the TCRdb copy is restricted to in-frame clones and leaves out a portion. Counted here are hundreds of thousands of clones, 88% occurring once; the ten biggest clones make up 0.75% to 1%. The specimen sequenced was peripheral blood. The receptors here all came from a woman in her 40s who had recovered from COVID-19. CDR3s include the opening cysteine and the closing phenylalanine or tryptophan. The D gene is left open where the match is weak. Some rows have no size entry. The others give once, few or many, or a class for an expanded clone.

clone_size	d_call	v_call	j_call	cdr3_aa	cdr3_nt
.	.	TRBV6-5	TRBJ1-1	CASSYGRDQAFF	TGTGCCAGCAGTTACGGCCGGGATCAAGCTTTCTTT
.	TRBD2	TRBV27	TRBJ2-1	CATSPGGGYNEQFF	TGTGCCACCAGCCCGGGGGGGGGATACAATGAGCAGTTCTTC
.	.	TRBV19	TRBJ1-3	CASSIEPAPGNTIYF	TGTGCCAGTAGTATCGAGCCCGCCCCTGGAAACACCATATATTTT
.	TRBD2	TRBV30	TRBJ2-1	CAWSPSGRSYNEQFF	TGTGCCTGGAGCCCTAGCGGGAGGTCCTACAATGAGCAGTTCTTC
once	TRBD1	TRBV19	TRBJ1-1	CASSIDHTGGKTEAFF	TGTGCCAGTAGTATAGACCATACAGGGGGCAAAACTGAAGCTTTCTTT
.	.	TRBV5-6	TRBJ1-2	CASSSVTQVFYGYTF	TGTGCCAGCAGCAGTGTAACACAGGTATTCTATGGCTACACCTTC
once	.	TRBV18	TRBJ1-2	CASSPSPTGPWGPNYGYTF	TGTGCCAGCTCACCGTCTCCGACGGGCCCCTGGGGGCCTAACTATGGCTACACCTTC
once	TRBD2	TRBV3-1/TRBV3-2	TRBJ2-7	CASSQDLGTSGSRGEQYF	TGTGCCAGCAGCCAAGATCTCGGGACTAGCGGGAGTCGGGGCGAGCAGTACTTC
.	.	TRBV11-3	TRBJ1-2	CASSSGSVGGHLDYGYTF	TGTGCCAGCAGCTCCGGGTCCGTCGGGGGGCACCTCGACTATGGCTACACCTTC
.	.	TRBV6-5	TRBJ2-5	CASELGLPQETQYF	TGTGCCAGCGAACTGGGACTCCCCCAAGAGACCCAGTACTTC
.	.	TRBV6-6	TRBJ1-1	CASSPTPGGPTEAFF	TGTGCCAGCAGCCCCACCCCTGGAGGGCCCACTGAAGCTTTCTTT
.	.	TRBV30	TRBJ2-1	CAWRGGGVEFF	TGTGCCTGGAGGGGAGGGGGGGTAGAGTTCTTC
.	TRBD1	TRBV19	TRBJ1-1	CASGTGNTEAFF	TGTGCCAGCGGGACAGGGAACACTGAAGCTTTCTTT
.	.	TRBV10-2	TRBJ2-3	CASTPRAGGTDTQYF	TGCGCCAGCACCCCGCGGGCTGGTGGCACAGATACGCAGTATTTT
once	.	TRBV10-1	TRBJ1-1	CASSWDTSGAEAFF	TGCGCCAGCAGCTGGGACACCTCGGGCGCTGAAGCTTTCTTT
.	TRBD2	TRBV27	TRBJ2-7	CASSPGGLPYEQYF	TGTGCCAGCAGCCCGGGGGGGTTGCCCTACGAGCAGTACTTC
.	TRBD2	TRBV5-5	TRBJ2-3	CASSYLAGGPEDTQYF	TGTGCCAGCAGCTATCTAGCGGGAGGGCCAGAGGATACGCAGTATTTT
.	TRBD1	TRBV25-1	TRBJ1-2	CASSDRRQGGYGYTF	TGTGCCAGCAGTGACCGCAGACAGGGTGGCTATGGCTACACCTTC
.	.	TRBV19	TRBJ2-6	CASSPFPSGANVLTF	TGTGCCAGTAGCCCCTTTCCCTCTGGGGCCAACGTCCTGACTTTC
.	.	TRBV18	TRBJ1-6	CASSPREGDSPLHF	TGTGCCAGCTCCCCCAGGGAAGGGGATTCACCCCTCCACTTT
.	.	TRBV7-2	TRBJ2-5	CASSPLGLAETQYF	TGTGCCAGCAGCCCTTTGGGCCTAGCCGAGACCCAGTACTTC
.	.	TRBV7-9	TRBJ1-4	CASSFRQGRARTNEKLFF	TGTGCCAGCAGCTTTCGGCAGGGGCGGGCCCGAACTAATGAAAAACTGTTTTTT
.	TRBD1	TRBV7-9	TRBJ2-1	CASSLGTGGNEQFF	TGTGCCAGCAGCCTCGGGACAGGGGGGAATGAGCAGTTCTTC
.	.	TRBV7-9	TRBJ2-2	CASSSPGSRATGELFF	TGTGCCAGCAGCTCGCCCGGGAGCCGGGCCACCGGGGAGCTGTTTTTT
few	.	TRBV10-2	TRBJ2-1	CASTKEGAGGGNEQFF	TGCGCCAGCACAAAGGAGGGGGCGGGAGGAGGGAATGAGCAGTTCTTC
.	.	TRBV5-1	TRBJ2-2	CASSLEFGGLTAGELFF	TGCGCCAGCAGCTTGGAGTTTGGAGGCCTCACGGCCGGGGAGCTGTTTTTT
.	.	TRBV18	TRBJ1-4	CASSNQGYPNEKLFF	TGTGCCAGCTCAAACCAGGGTTACCCCAATGAAAAACTGTTTTTT